Below are 29 T cell receptor beta chains sequenced from a single sample in a study of T-cell reconstitution after alpha-beta-depleted transplantation in children. Preparation of the TCRbeta library used unique molecular identifiers. TCRdb passed the PCR reads through MiXCR, listing each CDR3 protein once. Of 550,000 to 600,000 distinct CDR3 sequences in the sample, around 23% are singletons; the top ten hold around an eighth. The specimen was PBMCs, mostly from graft donor cells, collected 360 days after TCRalphabeta/CD19-depleted stem cell transplant. The receptors stem from a boy under two years old who had a stem cell transplant for acute myeloid leukemia, so the T cells may come from the graft donor.

The chain combines TRBV7-9 with TRBJ2-2, with D hard to call. Deletions cut 6 bases from V and 4 bases from J, with 12 bases between. This CDR3 region has 14 residues. Germline V gives CDR1 SEHNR, CDR2 FQNEAQ (reference sequence). This CDR3 is CASSKTDITGELFF. CDR3 in DNA: TGTGCCAGCAGTAAAACCGACATCACCGGGGAGCTGTTTTTT.

This clonotype was observed many times. The V gene is TRBV20-1, the J gene TRBJ2-2; TRBD2 matches 7 bases. This CDR3 comprises 14 residues. Germline values: CDR1 DFQATT, CDR2 SNEGSKA (reference sequence). The V segment lost 4 bases and the J segment 5 bases; nucleotides outside the gene matches: 7. In nucleotides, the CDR3 is TGCAGTGCTATGGGGAGGGTATGGACCGGGGAGCTGTTTTTT. This translates into CSAMGRVWTGELFF.

This clonotype was picked up many times. The V call is TRBV20-1, the J call TRBJ2-1, with 8 bases lining up with TRBD1. Looked up from germline, CDR1 is DFQATT and CDR2 is SNEGSKA (reference sequence). With V trimmed by 5 bases and J by 0 bases, 12 bases remained unmatched. The CDR3 is made up of 17 amino acids. This CDR3 reads CSAGTRTGISSYNEQFF. The DNA of the CDR3 is TGCAGTGCTGGAACCCGGACAGGGATCAGCTCCTACAATGAGCAGTTCTTC.

This clonotype has at least ten counts. The gene calls are TRBV15 and TRBJ2-7; TRBD1 is a possible D gene (6 bases). CDR3 length equals 14 residues. Germline loops: CDR1 LNHNV, CDR2 YYDKDF (reference sequence). V lost 3 bases and J 2 bases, leaving 11 bases between the germline ends. The CDR3 sequence is CATSRDRHTYEQYF. CDR3 nucleotides: TGTGCCACCAGCAGGGACAGACACACCTACGAGCAGTACTTC.

This chain joins TRBV6-5 and TRBJ2-5, with 7 bases that match TRBD1. The CDR3 has 16 amino acids. Germline CDR1 reads MNHEY; CDR2 reads SVGAGI. After removal of 1 base from V and 2 bases from J, the junction contained 7 bases not matched to a gene. CDR3 bases: TGTGCCAGCAGTTACTTGGCGACAGGGAAGCAAGAGACCCAGTACTTC. It yields the protein CASSYLATGKQETQYF.

This clonotype was observed a handful of times. This sequence joins TRBV29-1 and TRBJ2-2, with 8 bases identical to TRBD1. This CDR3 spans 11 amino acids. Germline-derived CDR1 and CDR2 are SQVTM and ANQGSEA. Losses at the gene ends were 6 bases for V and 6 bases for J; bases not matched to a gene: 0. CDR3 sequence reads: CSVDRAGELFF. The CDR3 bases are TGCAGCGTGGACAGGGCCGGGGAGCTGTTTTTT.

Turning to this clonotype: The CDR3 does not end in the conserved phenylalanine or tryptophan, so this is likely a read error. Because the CDR3's place on the DNA is in doubt, the DNA is left out and the CDR3 is given as listed by TCRdb. CDR3 sequence reads: CSAWTEAYGYTC. The chain links TRBV29-1 to TRBJ1-2; TRBD1, the D gene given by the table, was not confirmed from the DNA. From its first to its last residue, the CDR3 has 12 amino acids. Germline loops: CDR1 SQVTM, CDR2 ANQGSEA.

The CDR3 DNA follows: TGTGCCAGCAGTTACTCGGCCAGGGTCGCTGAAGCTTTCTTT. It encodes CASSYSARVAEAFF. V and J are TRBV6-5 and TRBJ1-1; TRBD1 might be the D (5 bases). The V gene's germline CDR1 is MNHEY and CDR2 SVGAGI. V dropped 0 bases and J dropped 6 bases, with 11 bases sitting between them. The CDR3 contains 14 residues.

The rearrangement joins TRBV12-3 or TRBV12-4 to TRBJ1-1, with D perhaps TRBD1 (6 bases). The germline V and J ends were trimmed by 5 bases and 6 bases, with 10 bases remaining between them. The CDR3 has 12 amino acids. This CDR3 is CASSQTGPEAFF. The CDR3 bases are TGTGCCAGCAGTCAGACAGGCCCTGAAGCTTTCTTT.

This clonotype was counted between two and nine times. This chain links TRBV20-1 with TRBJ1-5; D perhaps matches TRBD1 (5 bases). Looked up from germline, CDR1 is DFQATT and CDR2 is SNEGSKA (reference sequence). The CDR3 covers 15 residues. Trimming pared 1 base from V and 5 bases from J, leaving 15 bases between. Written as DNA, the CDR3 is TGCAGTGCTAGAGGGGGACGGGGAAGGGATCAGCCCCAGCATTTT. Its translation: CSARGGRGRDQPQHF.

CDR3 loop: CATIALAGGRSSYNEQFF. The CDR3 nucleotides are TGTGCCACCATCGCGCTAGCGGGGGGGCGTAGCTCCTACAATGAGCAGTTCTTC. The chain joins TRBV24-1 to TRBJ2-1; 12 positions match TRBD2. This CDR3 spans 18 amino acids. V lost 8 bases to trimming and J lost 0 bases; unmatched junction nucleotides: 10. CDR1 and CDR2 from the germline V gene are KGHDR and SFDVKD.

The sample holds a few counts of this clonotype. The chain's CDR3 is CASSSGNIQYF. The CDR3 DNA is TGTGCCAGCAGTTCTGGAAACATTCAGTACTTC. This chain joins TRBV12-3 or TRBV12-4 and TRBJ2-4, with D unresolved. V gave up 4 bases and J gave up 6 bases, with 4 bases separating them. The CDR3 spans 11 residues.

This rearrangement joins TRBV20-1 to TRBJ1-5; D unresolved. Germline V gene sequence: CDR1 DFQATT, CDR2 SNEGSKA (reference sequence). This CDR3 region has 15 residues. The V and J ends lost 3 bases and 5 bases respectively, with 17 bases between them. The CDR3 loop is CSARGGRREYQPQHF. CDR3 nucleotides: TGCAGTGCTAGGGGAGGGCGGAGGGAGTATCAGCCCCAGCATTTT.

The rearrangement links TRBV7-2 to TRBJ1-2, with D maybe TRBD1 (6 bases). V lost 4 bases, J lost 3 bases, and 18 bases lay in between. Per the germline V gene, CDR1 is SGHTA and CDR2 is FQGNSA. The CDR3 spans 16 residues. CDR3 in amino acids: CASSSQKGGLDYGYTF. CDR3 DNA: TGTGCCAGCAGCTCACAAAAGGGGGGTCTAGACTATGGCTACACCTTC.

This clonotype was recorded at least ten times. The genes are TRBV7-9 and TRBJ2-6, with a weak D call TRBD1 (6 bases). This CDR3 is built from 16 residues. V lost 3 bases, J lost 0 bases, and 9 bases lay in between. Looked up from germline, CDR1 is SEHNR and CDR2 is FQNEAQ (reference sequence). CDR3 loop: CASSFGQSSGANVLTF. CDR3 bases: TGTGCCAGCAGCTTCGGACAGAGCTCTGGGGCCAACGTCCTGACTTTC.

The genes are TRBV3-1 and TRBJ2-7, with 12 bases matching TRBD2. CDR3 length: 17 residues. Germline V gene data show CDR1 as LGHDT and CDR2 as YNNKEL (reference sequence). The junction had 9 bases not matched to a gene; V was cut back by 4 bases and J by 2 bases. DNA for the CDR3: TGTGCCAGCAGCCGCGGACTAGCGGGAATCCTCGCCTACGAGCAGTACTTC. Translation gives CASSRGLAGILAYEQYF.

There are many counts of this clonotype. The chain employs TRBV19 and TRBJ1-1, with D possibly being TRBD1 (6 bases). Trimming pared 5 bases from V and 1 base from J, leaving 14 bases between. The CDR3 contains 15 residues. Germline V CDR1 and CDR2: LNHDA, SQIVND (reference sequence). The CDR3 DNA is TGTGCCAGTAGTCCTCCCACAGGGAGGAACACTGAAGCTTTCTTT. It yields the protein CASSPPTGRNTEAFF. Using reference TRBV19 and TRBJ1-1 for the parts outside the CDR3, the full variable domain is DGGITQSPKYLFRKEGQNVTLSCEQNLNHDAMYWYRQDPGQGLRLIYYSQIVNDFQKGDIAEGYSVSREKKESFPLTVTSAQKNPTAFYLCASSPPTGRNTEAFFGQGTRLTVV.

The rearrangement links TRBV29-1 to TRBJ2-6; tentatively, D is TRBD2 (5 bases). Trimming shortened V by 8 bases and J by 0 bases, and 14 bases separated the two germline ends. This CDR3 has 15 residues. In germline, CDR1 is SQVTM, CDR2 ANQGSEA. CDR3 bases: TGCAGCTTTTCGCGGGCCAGCTCTGGGGCCAACGTCCTGACTTTC. Its protein product is CSFSRASSGANVLTF.

The chain uses TRBV28 and TRBJ1-2, with 12 bases identical to TRBD1. V was clipped by 7 bases and J by 8 bases; unmatched bases: 11. The CDR3 length is 15 residues. Germline CDR1 is MDHEN and CDR2 is SYDVKM. The CDR3 bases are TGTGCCAGCAACGTCCCGGGACAGGGGGCTGAAGGCTACACCTTC. Translated: CASNVPGQGAEGYTF.

The V call is TRBV12-3 or TRBV12-4, the J call TRBJ1-5, with D uncertain. CDR3 length: 15 amino acids. Trimming removed 4 bases from V and 0 bases from J, with 10 bases in between. CDR3 nucleotide sequence: TGTGCCAGCAGTTATACCATTAATAGCAATCAGCCCCAGCATTTT. It encodes CASSYTINSNQPQHF.

This clonotype was recorded at least ten times. The chain is built from TRBV7-9 and TRBJ2-2; weak D call: TRBD2 (5 bases). Germline CDR1 reads SEHNR; CDR2 reads FQNEAQ (reference sequence). V was cut by 7 bases and J by 6 bases, with 12 bases left in between. The CDR3 spans 13 residues. For the CDR3, the DNA is TGTGCCAGCAACGGGATGGACTCCGGGGAGCTGTTTTTT. This encodes CASNGMDSGELFF.

This clonotype was recorded a few times. The chain is built from TRBV27 and TRBJ1-2, with D uncertain. Trimming cost V 0 bases and J 5 bases, with 7 bases left between them. The CDR3 spans 13 residues. Germline CDR1 and CDR2: MNHEY and SMNVEV (reference sequence). DNA for the CDR3: TGTGCCAGCAGTTTATCTGGGATGTATGGCTACACCTTC. Translating it yields CASSLSGMYGYTF.

There are a few counts of this clonotype. CDR3 protein: CASSRHASGGTDTQYF. The CDR3 DNA reads TGCGCCAGCAGCCGCCATGCTAGCGGGGGAACAGATACGCAGTATTTT. The V and J genes are TRBV4-1 and TRBJ2-3; 10 nucleotides match TRBD2. The germline CDR1 and CDR2 sequences are MGHRA and YSYEKL. This CDR3 contains 16 residues. The J segment lost 3 bases and the V segment lost 4 bases, leaving 7 bases of the junction unmatched.

This clonotype occurred a few times. This chain links TRBV15 with TRBJ2-5; 13 positions match TRBD2. The CDR3 has 16 residues. Germline loops: CDR1 LNHNV, CDR2 YYDKDF (reference sequence). V lost 5 bases to trimming and J lost 1 base; unmatched junction nucleotides: 4. The CDR3 DNA is TGTGCCACCAGCCGGTGGACTAGCGGGGGCCAAGAGACCCAGTACTTC. Translation: CATSRWTSGGQETQYF. Based on the CDR3 plus reference TRBV15 and TRBJ2-5, the full variable domain is DAMVIQNPRYQVTQFGKPVTLSCSQTLNHNVMYWYQQKSSQAPKLLFHYYDKDFNNEADTPDNFQSRRPNTSFCFLDIRSPGLGDTAMYLCATSRWTSGGQETQYFGPGTRLLVL.

The gene calls are TRBV2 and TRBJ2-3; 11 bases align to TRBD2. CDR1 and CDR2 from the germline V gene are SNHLY and FYNNEI. Trimming took 11 bases from V and 3 from J; bases not matched to a gene: 4. This CDR3 has 13 residues. The CDR3 region is CARRLAGTDTQYF. Here the CDR3 DNA reads TGTGCCCGCCGACTAGCGGGAACAGATACGCAGTATTTT.

This clonotype was seen a few times. This chain links TRBV12-3 or TRBV12-4 with TRBJ2-1; no firm D call. Trimming took off 1 base at V and 5 bases at J, with 6 bases between the two ends. The CDR3 length is 13 residues. The CDR3, as DNA: TGTGCCAGCAGTTTAGACTCGGACAATGAGCAGTTCTTC. Encoded protein: CASSLDSDNEQFF.

This clonotype was observed a handful of times. V is TRBV12-5 and J is TRBJ2-7; D not certain. Germline V lookup: CDR1 LGHNT, CDR2 FRNRAP. The CDR3 contains 13 residues. The V gene lost 5 bases and the J gene lost 3 bases, with 11 bases spanning the gap. CDR3 coding DNA: TGTGCTAGTGGTGCGTGGGTGCTCTACGAGCAGTACGTC. Amino acid sequence: CASGAWVLYEQYV.

This clonotype has just a few counts. The genes are TRBV24-1 and TRBJ2-3, with D tentatively TRBD1 or TRBD2 (5 bases each). CDR3 size: 15 residues. V was pared by 0 bases and J by 2 bases, with 8 bases between. In germline, CDR1 is KGHDR, CDR2 SFDVKD. The CDR3 DNA is TGTGCCACCAGTGATTTGCGGGACCTCACAGATACGCAGTATTTT. Translated: CATSDLRDLTDTQYF.

The gene calls are TRBV27 and TRBJ2-1, with TRBD1 matching 9 bases. The CDR3 sequence is 16 residues long. Trimming removed 7 bases from V and 2 bases from J; junction bases left unmatched: 9. Germline CDR1 reads MNHEY; CDR2 reads SMNVEV (reference sequence). The CDR3 DNA follows: TGTGCCAGCACCTACGGGACAGGGAGCACCTACAATGAGCAGTTCTTC. It is translated as CASTYGTGSTYNEQFF.